Below are 32 T cell receptor beta chains sequenced from a single sample in a study of CD8 T cells in ankylosing spondylitis. TCRdb processed the 5' RACE reads anew with MiXCR; each CDR3 protein has one entry. The table has some 200,000 distinct CDR3 sequences, roughly 13% seen once; the top ten hold approximately 15%. Specimen: blood, either unsorted or a sorted T cell fraction (not recorded which). These receptors were collected from a male donor with ankylosing spondylitis or in good health (not recorded which).

The V and J genes are TRBV5-1 and TRBJ2-7; either TRBD1 or TRBD2 may fit D (5 bases each). Germline V gives CDR1 SGHRS, CDR2 YFSETQ. The CDR3 extends over 15 amino acids. Deletions cut 3 bases from V and 10 bases from J, with 23 bases between. CDR3 residues: CASSSDPGRFTNQYF. CDR3 DNA: TGCGCCAGCAGCTCTGATCCGGGACGCTTCACAAACCAGTACTTC.

The chain carries TRBV18 and TRBJ1-1; 7 bases align to TRBD1. The trim removed 3 bases at V and 5 bases at J, leaving 9 bases unmatched. The germline gives CDR1 KGHSH, CDR2 LQKENI. The CDR3 has 15 amino acids. CDR3 DNA sequence: TGTGCCAGCTCACCCCCCGCAGGGGGAAGGACTGAAGCTTTCTTT. Its translation: CASSPPAGGRTEAFF.

This clonotype turned up a few times. V and J are TRBV6-1 and TRBJ1-2; D is possibly TRBD1 (6 bases). The CDR3 sequence is 13 residues long. CDR1 and CDR2 (germline): MNHNS, SASEGT. Trimming cost V 4 bases and J 4 bases, with 10 bases left between them. The CDR3 protein is CASSASRGYGYTF. The CDR3 DNA sequence: TGTGCCAGCAGTGCGAGCAGGGGCTATGGCTACACCTTC.

The J gene is TRBJ2-2, the V gene TRBV12-5, with TRBD2 matching over 7 bases. This CDR3 region has 17 residues. The V gene end was trimmed by 4 bases and the J gene end by 0 bases; junction bases not matched to a gene: 8. Germline-derived CDR1 and CDR2 are LGHNT and FRNRAP. The CDR3 DNA is TGTGCTAGTGGTTCTAGCGGCCTAAGGGCGAACACCGGGGAGCTGTTTTTT. Translated: CASGSSGLRANTGELFF.

This clonotype was seen a handful of times. The genes are TRBV7-9 and TRBJ1-6; possible D gene TRBD1, 5 bases. The ends were cut back, 5 bases at V and 10 bases at J, with 15 bases in the middle. The CDR3 has 14 residues. Germline V gene data show CDR1 as SEHNR and CDR2 as FQNEAQ (reference sequence). CDR3 residues: CASSQPGVGSPLHF. CDR3 nucleotide sequence: TGTGCCAGCAGCCAACCGGGGGTCGGCTCACCCCTCCACTTT.

This clonotype was seen many times. The chain employs TRBV4-1 and TRBJ1-6; 7 bases map to TRBD1. With 1 base clipped from V and 4 bases from J, the junction kept 4 bases outside the gene matches. The germline gives CDR1 MGHRA, CDR2 YSYEKL. The CDR3 extends over 16 amino acids. CDR3 coding DNA: TGCGCCAGCAGCCAAGGGAGGGACAGTTATAATTCACCCCTCCACTTT. It specifies CASSQGRDSYNSPLHF.

The rearrangement uses TRBV7-9 and TRBJ2-1; 7 bases agree with TRBD1. The CDR3 runs to 16 residues. The germline gives CDR1 SEHNR, CDR2 FQNEAQ (reference sequence). V was clipped by 3 bases and J by 9 bases; unmatched bases: 14. The CDR3 here is CASSFYETTGRVEQFF. The CDR3 DNA sequence: TGTGCCAGCAGCTTCTACGAGACGACAGGGCGGGTTGAGCAGTTCTTC. Together with reference TRBV7-9 and TRBJ2-1, the CDR3 gives the full variable domain: DTGVSQNPRHKITKRGQNVTFRCDPISEHNRLYWYRQTLGQGPEFLTYFQNEAQLEKSRLLSDRFSAERPKGSFSTLEIQRTEQGDSAMYLCASSFYETTGRVEQFFGPGTRLTVL.

This clonotype was seen a handful of times. The chain combines TRBV5-1 with TRBJ2-1; 7 nucleotides line up with TRBD1. V lost 0 bases to trimming and J lost 6 bases; unmatched junction nucleotides: 3. Germline loops: CDR1 SGHRS, CDR2 YFSETQ. The CDR3 covers 14 residues. CDR3 region: CASSLEQGSNEQFF. The CDR3 DNA sequence: TGCGCCAGCAGCTTGGAACAGGGGAGCAATGAGCAGTTCTTC.

This clonotype has only a few counts. This sequence joins TRBV7-2 and TRBJ2-1; TRBD2 is a possible D gene (5 bases). Germline V gene lookup returns CDR1 SGHTA and CDR2 FQGNSA. With 1 base removed from V and 9 bases from J, the gap between germline ends came to 7 bases. The CDR3 loop spans 12 amino acids. Written as DNA, the CDR3 is TGTGCCAGCAGCTTAGAAGGGAGTGAGCAGTTCTTC. This encodes CASSLEGSEQFF.

This clonotype was detected only a few times. This chain joins TRBV27 and TRBJ2-7; 8 bases match TRBD2. This CDR3 region has 14 residues. Trimming at V came to 0 bases and at J to 6 bases, leaving 4 bases not matched to a gene. The V gene's germline CDR1 is MNHEY and CDR2 SMNVEV (reference sequence). CDR3 sequence reads: CASSLSGSGAEQYF. The DNA of the CDR3 is TGTGCCAGCAGTTTATCAGGTAGCGGGGCCGAGCAGTACTTC.

This clonotype was seen at least ten times. The V and J genes are TRBV5-1 and TRBJ1-4, with D possibly TRBD1 on 6 matching bases. Trimming stripped 0 bases from V and 8 bases from J, with 14 bases between. The CDR3 has 15 amino acids. Germline CDR1 and CDR2: SGHRS and YFSETQ. The CDR3 coding sequence is TGCGCCAGCAGCTTGGATGAGGGGGTAGGAGAAAAACTGTTTTTT. Translation gives CASSLDEGVGEKLFF.

In this sample, this clonotype turned up a few times. The rearrangement uses TRBV6-1 and TRBJ1-2, with a possible D match to TRBD1 (5 bases). The CDR3 has 12 amino acids. The V gene lost 4 bases and the J gene lost 8 bases, with 11 bases spanning the gap. The germline V gene has CDR1 MNHNS and CDR2 SASEGT. This CDR3 reads CASSAGTGGYTF. CDR3 coding DNA: TGTGCCAGCAGTGCTGGGACCGGCGGCTACACCTTC.

V usage is TRBV19 and J usage is TRBJ2-5; 7 positions agree with TRBD1. The germline V gene encodes CDR1 LNHDA and CDR2 SQIVND (reference sequence). The trim removed 7 bases at V and 1 base at J, leaving 3 bases unmatched. The CDR3 totals 13 residues. The CDR3 region is CASIGQAQETQYF. CDR3 DNA sequence: TGTGCCAGTATCGGACAGGCCCAAGAGACCCAGTACTTC. The full variable domain, its missing parts supplied by reference TRBV19 and TRBJ2-5, is DGGITQSPKYLFRKEGQNVTLSCEQNLNHDAMYWYRQDPGQGLRLIYYSQIVNDFQKGDIAEGYSVSREKKESFPLTVTSAQKNPTAFYLCASIGQAQETQYFGPGTRLLVL.

Only a few counts were recorded for this clonotype. V usage is TRBV5-6 and J usage is TRBJ2-1, with 13 bases that match TRBD2. CDR1 and CDR2 (germline): SGHDT, YYEEEE. Germline trimming cut 5 bases from V and 7 bases from J; bases unmatched to any gene: 9. This CDR3 has 16 residues. CDR3 DNA: TGTGCCAGCAGTTGGACTAGCGGGAGTAAGGGGAATGAGCAGTTCTTC. Translated: CASSWTSGSKGNEQFF. Based on the CDR3 plus reference TRBV5-6 and TRBJ2-1, the full variable domain is DAGVTQSPTHLIKTRGQQVTLRCSPKSGHDTVSWYQQALGQGPQFIFQYYEEEERQRGNFPDRFSGHQFPNYSSELNVNALLLGDSALYLCASSWTSGSKGNEQFFGPGTRLTVL.

In this sample, this clonotype turned up a few times. The V and J genes are TRBV27 and TRBJ1-2, with 7 bases fitting TRBD1. The CDR3 extends over 16 amino acids. Germline V lookup: CDR1 MNHEY, CDR2 SMNVEV (reference sequence). V gave up 3 bases and J gave up 4 bases; unmatched junction bases: 11. CDR3 in DNA: TGTGCCAGCAGTTTCTTACCTCTTCGGGACAGCTATGGCTACACCTTC. It codes for CASSFLPLRDSYGYTF.

There are a few counts of this clonotype. The chain joins TRBV6-6 to TRBJ1-2, with D maybe TRBD1 (6 bases). CDR1 MNHNY and CDR2 SVGAGI come from the germline V gene (reference sequence). The length of the CDR3 is 12 residues. The V gene lost 6 bases and the J gene lost 7 bases, with 12 bases spanning the gap. The CDR3 DNA follows: TGTGCCAGCAGCTCCCTAGGGGGTGGCTACACCTTC. It encodes CASSSLGGGYTF.

This clonotype was seen more than once but under ten times. This chain uses TRBV4-1 with TRBJ2-7, with TRBD2 identical over 9 bases. CDR1 MGHRA and CDR2 YSYEKL come from the germline V gene. CDR3 length: 15 amino acids. Unmatched junction bases numbered 4, after V lost 0 bases and J lost 4 bases. This chain's CDR3 is CASSQEFSGSYEQYF. The CDR3, as DNA: TGCGCCAGCAGCCAAGAGTTTAGCGGGAGTTACGAGCAGTACTTC.

There are many counts of this clonotype. The chain links TRBV9 to TRBJ2-7; 12 bases match TRBD2. CDR1 is SGDLS, CDR2 YYNGEE, per germline. The CDR3 runs 14 residues. The trim removed 7 bases at V and 3 bases at J, leaving 5 bases unmatched. CDR3 nucleotides: TGTGCCAGCTCGACTAGCGGGAGCTTCTACGAGCAGTACTTC. This translates into CASSTSGSFYEQYF.

This clonotype was seen a few times. The rearrangement joins TRBV10-2 to TRBJ2-2; 10 nucleotides line up with TRBD2. The germline V gene encodes CDR1 WSHSY and CDR2 SAAADI. J was trimmed by 4 bases and V by 7 bases; bases with no gene match: 6. This CDR3 is built from 15 residues. The CDR3 nucleotides are TGCGCCAGCACCGAAAGCGGGAGGGCCACCGGGGAGCTGTTTTTT. Protein sequence: CASTESGRATGELFF.

This clonotype was counted between two and nine times. CDR3 in amino acids: CASSQPETGGQAFF. The CDR3 DNA sequence: TGCGCCAGCAGCCAACCAGAGACAGGGGGCCAAGCTTTCTTT. This rearrangement joins TRBV4-1 to TRBJ1-1; 10 bases align to TRBD1. J gave up 9 bases and V 2 bases, and 6 bases lay outside the gene matches. This CDR3 contains 14 residues. Germline CDR1 and CDR2: MGHRA and YSYEKL.

This clonotype was counted between two and nine times. This chain connects TRBV20-1 to TRBJ2-3; 9 nucleotides match TRBD2. CDR1 DFQATT and CDR2 SNEGSKA come from the germline V gene (reference sequence). The CDR3 totals 13 residues. The CDR3 DNA sequence: TGCAGGGTCCGGACTAGCGGCACAGATACGCAGTATTTT. Residues: CRVRTSGTDTQYF.

J is TRBJ2-2 and V is TRBV5-1, with TRBD1 as a possible D gene (6 bases). CDR3 length: 17 amino acids. The V and J ends lost 4 bases and 5 bases respectively, with 21 bases between them. The germline V gene has CDR1 SGHRS and CDR2 YFSETQ. The CDR3 region is CASSPTDLQGVTGELFF. The CDR3 DNA reads TGCGCCAGCAGCCCCACCGACTTACAGGGAGTAACCGGGGAGCTGTTTTTT.

This clonotype was detected ten times or more. The V and J genes are TRBV5-1 and TRBJ1-1; the D gene is possibly TRBD1 (5 bases). Germline V lookup: CDR1 SGHRS, CDR2 YFSETQ. V dropped 4 bases and J dropped 0 bases, with 13 bases sitting between them. The CDR3 sequence is 15 residues long. CDR3 sequence reads: CASSPVTEVNTEAFF. The CDR3 nucleotides are TGCGCCAGCAGCCCGGTGACAGAGGTGAACACTGAAGCTTTCTTT.

The V gene is TRBV27, the J gene TRBJ1-2; 9 positions match TRBD1. This CDR3 comprises 15 residues. Germline CDR1 MNHEY, CDR2 SMNVEV (reference sequence). V gave up 8 bases and J gave up 8 bases; unmatched junction bases: 15. This chain's CDR3 is CASGQILQGAGGYTF. In DNA form, the CDR3 reads TGTGCCAGCGGACAAATATTACAGGGGGCTGGGGGCTACACCTTC.

V and J are TRBV20-1 and TRBJ2-5, with D unclear. Germline V gives CDR1 DFQATT, CDR2 SNEGSKA (reference sequence). Trimming left V 6 bases short and J 7 bases short, with 9 bases between. The CDR3 totals 10 residues. The CDR3, as DNA: TGCAGTGCCCGGCATTGGACCCAGTACTTC. It translates to CSARHWTQYF.

This clonotype turned up a few times. The chain is built from TRBV6-1 and TRBJ1-4, with D possibly matching TRBD1 (6 bases). V lost 1 base and J lost 6, with 9 bases in between. CDR3 length: 14 residues. Germline CDR1 reads MNHNS; CDR2 reads SASEGT. CDR3 DNA sequence: TGTGCCAGCAGTGAAGGGCGGGGGCATGAAAAACTGTTTTTT. Translated, it gives CASSEGRGHEKLFF.

The rearrangement joins TRBV4-2 to TRBJ2-3; D gene uncertain. The germline V gene encodes CDR1 LGHNA and CDR2 YNFKEQ. This CDR3 region has 14 residues. The V and J ends lost 3 bases and 6 bases respectively, with 13 bases between them. The CDR3 loop reads CASSQDHWVDTQYF. The CDR3 DNA reads TGTGCCAGCAGCCAGGACCATTGGGTGGATACGCAGTATTTT.

The chain uses TRBV9 and TRBJ2-5; D is uncertain. With 0 bases removed from V and 3 bases from J, the gap between germline ends came to 6 bases. The CDR3 has 13 residues. Per germline, CDR1 SGDLS and CDR2 YYNGEE. CDR3 sequence reads: CASSVASEETQYF. The CDR3 bases are TGTGCCAGCAGCGTAGCTTCGGAAGAGACCCAGTACTTC.

This rearrangement joins TRBV11-2 to TRBJ2-1; 7 bases agree with TRBD2. V was clipped by 9 bases and J by 7 bases; unmatched bases: 6. Germline V gene data show CDR1 as SGHAT and CDR2 as FQNNGV. The CDR3 contains 12 residues. DNA of the CDR3: TGTGCCAGTTCGGGGGGATGGAATGAGCAGTTCTTC. Translated, it gives CASSGGWNEQFF.

This chain uses TRBV20-1 with TRBJ2-1; D remains unclear. Germline values: CDR1 DFQATT, CDR2 SNEGSKA (reference sequence). The V and J ends lost 0 bases and 8 bases respectively, with 11 bases between them. This CDR3 contains 13 residues. Here the CDR3 reads CSARDFVVYEQFF. The CDR3, as DNA: TGCAGTGCTAGAGATTTCGTTGTGTATGAGCAGTTCTTC.

The chain joins TRBV6-4 to TRBJ2-3, with D perhaps TRBD1 (6 bases). Trimming removed 0 bases at V and 1 base at J, with 11 bases between. CDR1 and CDR2 (germline): MRHNA, SNTAGT. There are 16 residues in the CDR3. CDR3 nucleotide sequence: TGTGCCAGCAGTGACTCAGGGGGAACTGGCACAGATACGCAGTATTTT. Encoded protein: CASSDSGGTGTDTQYF.

This clonotype showed up just a few times. The chain recombines TRBV7-2 with TRBJ2-3; TRBD2 agrees at 14 bases. The CDR3 runs 23 residues. Losses at the gene ends were 6 bases for V and 3 bases for J; bases not matched to a gene: 26. Germline CDR1 and CDR2: SGHTA and FQGNSA. DNA of the CDR3: TGTGCCAGCAGAGGAAACGGGACTAGCGGGGGTAAAGTCTTCTGGGATATGACAGATACGCAGTATTTT. Protein: CASRGNGTSGGKVFWDMTDTQYF. The full variable domain, its missing parts supplied by reference TRBV7-2 and TRBJ2-3, is GAGVSQSPSNKVTEKGKDVELRCDPISGHTALYWYRQSLGQGLEFLIYFQGNSAPDKSGLPSDRFSAERTGGSVSTLTIQRTQQEDSAVYLCASRGNGTSGGKVFWDMTDTQYFGPGTRLTVL.